The rows below give T cell receptor beta chains drawn from one sample of a study of graft-versus-host responses after intestinal transplantation. Their target antigens are unknown. The method was immunoSEQ multiplex PCR; TCRdb's version includes in-frame clones alone and lacks a portion of them. The table has 96,000 or so clones, about 94% seen once. This material consisted of unstimulated CD4+ T cells sorted from spleen or lymph node cells, taken before intestinal transplant. The receptors were gathered from a human donor who received an intestinal transplant. Both conserved end residues are part of each CDR3. The D gene is left open where the match is weak. Expanded clones get a size class; other rows say once, few or many, or leave the size out.

d_call clone_size j_call v_call cdr3_length cdr3_nt cdr3_aa
. . TRBJ1-1 TRBV29-1 13 TGCAGCGTTGGAGGGACAACTAACACTGAAGCTTTCTTT CSVGGTTNTEAFF
TRBD1 . TRBJ1-6 TRBV5-6 18 TGTGCCAGCAGCTCCGGGACAGGGTGGAAGGTTTATAATTCACCCCTCCACTTT CASSSGTGWKVYNSPLHF
. . TRBJ1-1 TRBV4-2 15 TGTGCCAGCAGCCAAGATCGACAGTTGAACACTGAAGCTTTCTTT CASSQDRQLNTEAFF
TRBD1 . TRBJ1-3 TRBV4-2 16 TGTGCCAGCAGCCAAACCCCAGGGGGTAGCGGAAACACCATATATTTT CASSQTPGGSGNTIYF
TRBD1 . TRBJ1-6 TRBV6-5 15 TGTGCCAGCAGCCGAGACAGGGGGAATAATTCACCCCTCCACTTT CASSRDRGNNSPLHF
. . TRBJ2-6 TRBV6-1 15 TGTGCCAGCAGCAACACAGGCTCTGGGGCCAACGTCCTGACTTTC CASSNTGSGANVLTF
TRBD1 . TRBJ2-3 TRBV4-2 17 TGTGCCAGCAGCCAAGCAGGGACAGGGGGTTGGACAGATACGCAGTATTTT CASSQAGTGGWTDTQYF
. . TRBJ1-3 TRBV9 18 TGTGCCAGCAGCCGGGACGGGGGGAGGCTGGACACAGGAAACACCATATATTTT CASSRDGGRLDTGNTIYF
TRBD2 . TRBJ2-1 TRBV5-1 15 TGCGCCAGCAGCACCCAGCGGGGCTCCTACAATGAGCAGTTCTTC CASSTQRGSYNEQFF
TRBD2 . TRBJ2-3 TRBV5-6 15 TGTGCCAGCAGCTTGGGACTAGCGGGCACAGATACGCAGTATTTT CASSLGLAGTDTQYF
. . TRBJ2-2 TRBV9 16 TGTGCCAGCAGCGCCGCTCGGCGGGGTGTCACCGGGGAGCTGTTTTTT CASSAARRGVTGELFF
. . TRBJ1-1 TRBV29-1 12 TGCAGCGTTCAGGGACAGAACACTGAAGCTTTCTTT CSVQGQNTEAFF
. . TRBJ2-5 TRBV7-8 14 TGTGCCAGCAGCCAACAAGAGGCCCGGGGGACCCAGTACTTC CASSQQEARGTQYF
TRBD2 . TRBJ2-1 TRBV9 14 TGTGCCAGCAGCGTACTGGCGGGAGGTGGTGAGCAGTTCTTC CASSVLAGGGEQFF
. . TRBJ2-2 TRBV6-1 14 TGTGCCGGATCAGACAGGCCGAACACCGGGGAGCTGTTTTTT CAGSDRPNTGELFF
. . TRBJ1-6 TRBV9 15 TGTGCCAGCAGCATAGAGACAGCCTCCAATTCACCCCTCCACTTT CASSIETASNSPLHF
TRBD1 . TRBJ1-5 TRBV4-2 16 TGTGCCAGCAGCCAAGTGAAGACAGGGGAGAATCAGCCCCAGCATTTT CASSQVKTGENQPQHF
TRBD2 once TRBJ2-7 TRBV5-1 19 TGCGCCAGCAGCCACTCCGGGGGGGCGCGGTTATTGCCTTCCTACGAGCAGTACTTC CASSHSGGARLLPSYEQYF
TRBD1 . TRBJ1-1 TRBV7-9 15 TGTGCCAGCACCTTGACAGGGATTAAGAACACTGAAGCTTTCTTT CASTLTGIKNTEAFF
. . TRBJ1-5 TRBV7-2 12 TGTGCCAGCAGCCTCTTCAGTCAGCCCCAGCATTTT CASSLFSQPQHF
TRBD2 . TRBJ2-7 TRBV6-5 14 TGTGCCACCCTGACTAGCGGGAGTATCTACGAGCAGTACTTC CATLTSGSIYEQYF
. . TRBJ2-5 TRBV11-1 15 TGTGCCAGCAGCTGGCGAGGGGGCGCGGGGGAGACCCAGTACTTC CASSWRGGAGETQYF
. . TRBJ2-3 TRBV5-1 14 TGCGCCAGCAGCTTAGCTCCCGCGGGCGATACGCAGTATTTT CASSLAPAGDTQYF
. . TRBJ1-1 TRBV19 15 TGTGCCAGTAGTCCAGGGACTTCCGGGAACACTGAAGCTTTCTTT CASSPGTSGNTEAFF
TRBD1 . TRBJ1-1 TRBV6-1 14 TGTGCCAGCATGAGGGACAGGGGATACACTGAAGCTTTCTTT CASMRDRGYTEAFF
. . TRBJ2-7 TRBV7-2 13 TGTGCCAGCAGTCGCGGGGCCCCCTACGAGCAGTACTTC CASSRGAPYEQYF